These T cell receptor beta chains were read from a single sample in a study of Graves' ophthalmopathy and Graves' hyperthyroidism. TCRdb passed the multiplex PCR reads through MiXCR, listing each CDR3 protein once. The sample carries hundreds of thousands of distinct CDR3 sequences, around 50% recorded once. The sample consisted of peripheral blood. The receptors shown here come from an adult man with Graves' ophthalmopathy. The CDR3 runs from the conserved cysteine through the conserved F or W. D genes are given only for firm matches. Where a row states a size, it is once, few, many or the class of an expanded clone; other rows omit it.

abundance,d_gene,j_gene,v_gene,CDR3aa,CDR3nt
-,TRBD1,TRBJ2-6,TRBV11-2,CASSHRGLGANVLTF,TGTGCCAGCAGCCACAGGGGGCTCGGGGCCAACGTCCTGACTTTC
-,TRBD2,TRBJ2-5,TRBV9,CASSVAAGALQETQYF,TGTGCCAGCAGCGTAGCAGCGGGGGCTTTACAAGAGACCCAGTACTTC
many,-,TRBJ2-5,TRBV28,CASSWGQETQYF,TGTGCCAGCAGTTGGGGTCAGGAGACCCAGTACTTC
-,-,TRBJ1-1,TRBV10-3,CASIPGQEGFEAFF,TGTGCCAGCATTCCAGGACAAGAGGGGTTTGAAGCTTTCTTT
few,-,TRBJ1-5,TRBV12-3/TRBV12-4,CASSLYRDRQPQHF,TGTGCCAGCAGCCTTTACAGAGACCGCCAGCCCCAGCATTTT
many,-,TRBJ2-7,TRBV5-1,CASSLEVGLEQYF,TGCGCCAGCAGCTTGGAGGTGGGGCTCGAGCAGTACTTC
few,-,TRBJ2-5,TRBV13,CASSHRQQGLETQYF,TGTGCCAGCAGTCATCGGCAACAGGGATTGGAGACCCAGTACTTC
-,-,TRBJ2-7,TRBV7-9,CASSSARGGTEQCF,TGTGCCAGCAGCTCCGCGAGGGGGGGAACCGAGCAGTGCTTC
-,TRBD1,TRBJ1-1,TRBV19,CASSPTGGRAFF,TGTGCCAGTAGTCCGACAGGGGGCAGAGCTTTCTTT
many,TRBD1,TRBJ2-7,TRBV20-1,CSARDTGGAYEQYF,TGCAGTGCTAGAGATACAGGGGGCGCATACGAGCAGTACTTC
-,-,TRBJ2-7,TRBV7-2,CASSPDRNQYF,TGTGCCAGCAGCCCCGATCGAAATCAGTACTTC
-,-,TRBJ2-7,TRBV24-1,CATSDPSGEPYEQYF,TGTGCCACCAGTGACCCCTCAGGGGAGCCCTACGAGCAGTACTTC
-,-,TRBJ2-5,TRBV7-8,CASSSTLEQETQYF,TGTGCCAGCAGCTCCACACTTGAACAAGAGACCCAGTACTTC
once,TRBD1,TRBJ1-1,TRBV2,CASSETHRTGLKRGFF,TGTGCCAGCAGTGAAACTCATCGGACAGGATTGAAACGGGGTTTCTTT
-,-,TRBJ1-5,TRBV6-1,CASSEAWGDQPQHF,TGTGCCAGCAGTGAAGCTTGGGGGGATCAGCCCCAGCATTTT
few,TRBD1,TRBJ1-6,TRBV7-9,CASSLATGFNSPLHF,TGTGCCAGCAGCTTAGCGACAGGGTTTAATTCACCCCTCCACTTT
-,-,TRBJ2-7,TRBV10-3,CAISESRETQYEQYF,TGTGCCATCAGTGAGTCTAGGGAGACCCAGTACGAGCAGTACTTC
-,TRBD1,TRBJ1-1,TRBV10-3,CASIPGQGAWGTEAFF,TGTGCCAGCATTCCGGGACAGGGGGCCTGGGGGACTGAAGCTTTCTTT
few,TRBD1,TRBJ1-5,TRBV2,CARTRGPNSNQPQHF,TGTGCTAGGACCAGGGGGCCCAATAGCAATCAGCCCCAGCATTTT